The 9 T cell receptor beta chains given below trace back to one sample, sequenced in a study of T cells in tuberculosis. The assay was immunoSEQ multiplex PCR, and TCRdb's table has in-frame clones only and misses some. The sample contains about 25,000 clones, approximately 94% of which appear only once. Sequenced input: PBMCs. These receptors were collected from a donor aged 10-29 years with latent tuberculosis or without tuberculosis infection. Some clones in this sample may be carry-over from other donors' samples.

This chain connects TRBV5-1 to TRBJ1-1; no reliable D call. The V end was cut by 3 bases, the J end by 3 bases, with 12 bases between. In germline, CDR1 is SGHRS, CDR2 YFSETQ. The CDR3 loop spans 14 amino acids. The CDR3 loop reads CASSSQAGDTEAFF. DNA of the CDR3: TGCGCCAGCAGCTCGCAGGCTGGCGACACTGAAGCTTTCTTT.

The V gene is TRBV2, the J gene TRBJ1-3; D is uncertain. Between the trimmed V and J ends, which lost 0 bases and 2 bases, there was a span of 17 bases. In germline, CDR1 is SNHLY, CDR2 FYNNEI. The CDR3 totals 18 residues. The CDR3 loop is CASSEAPPWSPAGNTIYF. In nucleotides, the CDR3 is TGTGCCAGCAGTGAAGCGCCCCCCTGGTCCCCGGCTGGAAACACCATATATTTT.

As for this clone: The germline gene is not matched at one end of the junction; a read error may be the cause. The chain recombines TRBV5-1 with TRBJ2-7; 8 bases align to TRBD1. There are 14 residues in the CDR3. Looked up from germline, CDR1 is SGHRS and CDR2 is YFSETQ. The CDR3 loop is CASSFPGQDYQQYF. CDR3 nucleotides: TGCGCCAGCAGCTTTCCGGGACAGGACTACCAGCAGTACTTC.

This chain connects TRBV6-7 to TRBJ2-7, with 10 bases fitting TRBD2. TRBV6-7 has ORF status, its function being uncertain. V was pared by 1 base and J by 3 bases, with 12 bases of the junction left unmatched. The CDR3 is 18 residues long. The CDR3 DNA reads TGTGCCAGCAGTTACTATCGTCTGCTAGCGGGGGTTTTCTACGAGCAGTACTTC. Translating it yields CASSYYRLLAGVFYEQYF.

This sequence joins TRBV2 and TRBJ1-1; D gene uncertain. The CDR3 is 14 amino acids. V lost 5 bases to trimming and J lost 5 bases, with 15 bases between them. Germline-derived CDR1 and CDR2 are SNHLY and FYNNEI. CDR3 region: CASSRLFILTEAFF. The CDR3 DNA is TGTGCCAGCAGTCGCCTATTTATTTTAACTGAAGCTTTCTTT.

V usage is TRBV5-4 and J usage is TRBJ1-1; tentatively, D is TRBD1 (6 bases). Germline lookup yields CDR1 SGHNT and CDR2 YYREEE (reference sequence). This CDR3 is 14 amino acids long. V was pared by 4 bases and J by 4 bases, with 14 bases between. CDR3 amino acids: CASSPYGQTTEAFF. CDR3 bases: TGTGCCAGCAGCCCATACGGACAGACCACTGAAGCTTTCTTT.

This chain links TRBV6-1 with TRBJ2-7, with a weak D call TRBD2 (7 bases). Germline values: CDR1 MNHNS, CDR2 SASEGT. This CDR3 is built from 13 residues. V gave up 6 bases and J gave up 9 bases, with 18 bases separating them. As DNA, the CDR3 is TGTGCCAGCAGCGGGACTACAGGGCTAGGGCAGTACTTC. Encoded protein: CASSGTTGLGQYF.

The V gene is TRBV6-6, the J gene TRBJ2-7, with D unresolved. V lost 4 bases and J lost 0, with 4 bases in between. This CDR3 is built from 12 residues. The V gene's germline CDR1 is MNHNY and CDR2 SVGAGI (reference sequence). CDR3 DNA sequence: TGTGCCAGCAGTTCCGTCTCCTACGAGCAGTACTTC. This translates into CASSSVSYEQYF.

This clone appeared once. J is TRBJ2-7 and V is TRBV7-6; maybe TRBD1 (6 bases). This CDR3 region has 16 residues. V shed 5 bases and J shed 6 bases, with 23 bases lying between them. Germline assignment: CDR1 SGHVS and CDR2 FNYEAQ. CDR3 nucleotide sequence: TGTGCCAGCAGCCACGAACAGGGACCCCTGGGGCTCGAGCAGTACTTC. It codes for CASSHEQGPLGLEQYF. The full variable domain, its missing parts supplied by reference TRBV7-6 and TRBJ2-7, is GAGVSQSPRYKVTKRGQDVALRCDPISGHVSLYWYRQALGQGPEFLTYFNYEAQQDKSGLPNDRFSAERPEGSISTLTIQRTEQRDSAMYRCASSHEQGPLGLEQYFGPGTRLTVT.